This T cell receptor (beta chain) was identified in a study of shared clonotypes between healthy human individuals. The CDR3 loop spans 13 amino acids. Germline V CDR1 and CDR2: MNHNS, SASEGT. With 2 bases removed from V and 6 bases from J, the gap between germline ends came to 7 bases. This clone appeared a few times. The assay was immunoSEQ multiplex PCR, and TCRdb's table has in-frame clones only and misses some. The top ten hold approximately 1.5% of the sample, which has roughly 1 million clones, 65% to 80% seen once. The sequenced sample was memory CD4+ T cells sorted from blood. Specified subset: CD45RA-negative fraction. The receptor's source is a man younger than 35 in good health. This chain connects TRBV6-1 to TRBJ2-2, with a weak D call TRBD2 (5 bases). CDR3 nucleotides: TGTGCCAGCAGTGAATTCGGGGCCGGGGAGCTGTTTTTT. Encoded protein: CASSEFGAGELFF.